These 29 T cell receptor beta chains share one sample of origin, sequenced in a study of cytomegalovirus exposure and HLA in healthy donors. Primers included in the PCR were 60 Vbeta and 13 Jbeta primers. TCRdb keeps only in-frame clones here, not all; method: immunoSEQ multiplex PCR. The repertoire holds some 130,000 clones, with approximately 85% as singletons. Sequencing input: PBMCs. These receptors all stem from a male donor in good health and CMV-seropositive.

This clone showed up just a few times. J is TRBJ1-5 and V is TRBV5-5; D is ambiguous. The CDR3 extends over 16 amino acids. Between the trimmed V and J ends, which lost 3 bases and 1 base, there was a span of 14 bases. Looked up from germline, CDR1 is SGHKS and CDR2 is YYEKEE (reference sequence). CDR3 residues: CASSSLGVSSNQPQHF. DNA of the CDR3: TGTGCCAGCAGCTCCCTCGGGGTATCGAGCAATCAGCCCCAGCATTTT.

CDR3 nucleotides: TGTGCCAGCAGTTCCCTTCTGGGGTATAGGTCATTTGGGGGGGAGACCCAGTACTTC. Residues: CASSSLLGYRSFGGETQYF. The V and J genes are TRBV28 and TRBJ2-5, with a weak D call TRBD2 (6 bases). The CDR3 is made up of 19 amino acids. V gave up 4 bases and J gave up 5 bases, with 29 bases separating them. The germline V gene encodes CDR1 MDHEN and CDR2 SYDVKM.

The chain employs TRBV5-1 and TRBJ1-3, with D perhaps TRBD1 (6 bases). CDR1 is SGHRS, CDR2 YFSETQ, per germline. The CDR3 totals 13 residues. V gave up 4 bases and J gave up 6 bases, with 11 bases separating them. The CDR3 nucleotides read TGCGCCAGCAGCATCCCAGGGGTAAACACCATATATTTT. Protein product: CASSIPGVNTIYF. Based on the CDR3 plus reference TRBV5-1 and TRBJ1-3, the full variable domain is KAGVTQTPRYLIKTRGQQVTLSCSPISGHRSVSWYQQTPGQGLQFLFEYFSETQRNKGNFPGRFSGRQFSNSRSEMNVSTLELGDSALYLCASSIPGVNTIYFGEGSWLTVV.

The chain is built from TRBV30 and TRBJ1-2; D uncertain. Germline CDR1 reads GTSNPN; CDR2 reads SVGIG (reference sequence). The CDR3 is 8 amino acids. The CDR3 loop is CAQRGYTF. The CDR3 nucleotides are TGTGCTCAACGGGGCTACACCTTC.

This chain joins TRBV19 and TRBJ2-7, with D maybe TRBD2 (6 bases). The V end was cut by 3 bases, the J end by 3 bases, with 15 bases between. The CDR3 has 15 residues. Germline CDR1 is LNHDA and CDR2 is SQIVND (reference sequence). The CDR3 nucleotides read TGTGCCAGTAGTATCACCCTAGCGTCCGACTACGAGCAGTACTTC. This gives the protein CASSITLASDYEQYF.

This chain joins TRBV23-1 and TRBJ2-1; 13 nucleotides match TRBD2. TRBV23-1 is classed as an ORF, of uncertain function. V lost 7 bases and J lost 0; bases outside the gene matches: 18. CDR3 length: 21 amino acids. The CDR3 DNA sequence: TGCGCCAGCACCAAGGAGGGGAGCAGCGGGACTAGCGGGGACTCCTACAATGAGCAGTTCTTC. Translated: CASTKEGSSGTSGDSYNEQFF.

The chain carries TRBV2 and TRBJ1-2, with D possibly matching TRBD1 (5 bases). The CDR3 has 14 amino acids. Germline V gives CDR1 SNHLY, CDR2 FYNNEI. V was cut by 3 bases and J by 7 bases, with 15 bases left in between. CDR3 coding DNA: TGTGCCAGCAGTGACATGGAGGGGAGGGGTGGCTACACCTTC. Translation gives CASSDMEGRGGYTF.

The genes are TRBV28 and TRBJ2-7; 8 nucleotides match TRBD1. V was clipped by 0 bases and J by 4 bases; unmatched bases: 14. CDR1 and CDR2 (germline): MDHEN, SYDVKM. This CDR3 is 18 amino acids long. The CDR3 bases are TGTGCCAGCAGTTTATGGTTCGGTGGGGGACAGGTAAAGTACGAGCAGTACTTC. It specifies CASSLWFGGGQVKYEQYF.

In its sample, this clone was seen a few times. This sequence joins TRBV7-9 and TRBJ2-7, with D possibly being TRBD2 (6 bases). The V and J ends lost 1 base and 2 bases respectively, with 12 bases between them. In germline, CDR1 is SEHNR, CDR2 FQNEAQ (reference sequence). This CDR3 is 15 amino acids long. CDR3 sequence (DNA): TGTGCCAGCAGCTTAGGGGGGGAGTGGCCCTACGAGCAGTACTTC. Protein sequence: CASSLGGEWPYEQYF.

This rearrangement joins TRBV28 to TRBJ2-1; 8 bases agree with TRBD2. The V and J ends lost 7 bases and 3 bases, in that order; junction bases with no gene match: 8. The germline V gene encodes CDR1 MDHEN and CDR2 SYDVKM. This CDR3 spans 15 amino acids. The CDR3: CASTQGTRDYNEQFF. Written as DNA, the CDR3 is TGTGCCAGCACTCAAGGGACTAGGGACTACAATGAGCAGTTCTTC.

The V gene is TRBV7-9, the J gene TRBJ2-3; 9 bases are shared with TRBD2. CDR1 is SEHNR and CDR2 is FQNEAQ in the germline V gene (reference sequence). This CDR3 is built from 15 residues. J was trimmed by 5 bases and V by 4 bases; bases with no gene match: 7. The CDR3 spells CASSSSGTERDTQYF. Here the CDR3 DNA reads TGTGCCAGCAGCTCTAGCGGGACGGAACGAGATACGCAGTATTTT.

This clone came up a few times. CDR3 nucleotide sequence: TGTGCCAGCAGCCCAGGGGCTTTAGCCAAAAACATTCAGTACTTC. Protein sequence: CASSPGALAKNIQYF. The rearrangement uses TRBV25-1 and TRBJ2-4; tentatively, D is TRBD1 (6 bases). Per germline, CDR1 MGHDK and CDR2 SYGVNS. The ends were cut back, 6 bases at V and 0 bases at J, with 12 bases in the middle. This CDR3 region has 15 residues.

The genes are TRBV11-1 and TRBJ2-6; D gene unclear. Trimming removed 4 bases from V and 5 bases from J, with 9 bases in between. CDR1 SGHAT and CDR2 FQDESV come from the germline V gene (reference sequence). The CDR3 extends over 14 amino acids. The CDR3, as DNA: TGTGCCAGCAGCTCCCCGCCTAGGGCCAACGTCCTGACTTTC. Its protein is CASSSPPRANVLTF.

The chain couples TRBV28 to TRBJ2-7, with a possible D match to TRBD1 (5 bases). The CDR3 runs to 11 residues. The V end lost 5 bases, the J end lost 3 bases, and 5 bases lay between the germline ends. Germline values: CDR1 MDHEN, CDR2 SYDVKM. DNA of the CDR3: TGTGCCAGCAGTGACAGCTACGAGCAGTACTTC. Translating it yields CASSDSYEQYF. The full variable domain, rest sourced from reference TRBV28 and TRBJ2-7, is DVKVTQSSRYLVKRTGEKVFLECVQDMDHENMFWYRQDPGLGLRLIYFSYDVKMKEKGDIPEGYSVSREKKERFSLILESASTNQTSMYLCASSDSYEQYFGPGTRLTVT.

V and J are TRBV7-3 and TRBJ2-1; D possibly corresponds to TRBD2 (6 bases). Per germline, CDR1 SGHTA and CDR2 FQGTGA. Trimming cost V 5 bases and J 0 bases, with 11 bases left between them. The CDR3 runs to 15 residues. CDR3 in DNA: TGTGCCAGCAGCCCCGCCGGGAGCTCCTACAATGAGCAGTTCTTC. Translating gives CASSPAGSSYNEQFF.

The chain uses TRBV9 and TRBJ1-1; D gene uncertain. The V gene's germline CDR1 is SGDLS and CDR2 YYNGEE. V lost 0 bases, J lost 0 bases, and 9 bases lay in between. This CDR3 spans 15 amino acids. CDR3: CASSVVSQMNTEAFF. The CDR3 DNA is TGTGCCAGCAGCGTAGTAAGTCAGATGAACACTGAAGCTTTCTTT.

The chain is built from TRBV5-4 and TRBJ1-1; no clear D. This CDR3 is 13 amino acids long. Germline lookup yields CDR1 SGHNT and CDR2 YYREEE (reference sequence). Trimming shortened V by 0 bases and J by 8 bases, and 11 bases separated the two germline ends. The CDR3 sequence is CASSLEPRWEAFF. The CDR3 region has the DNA TGTGCCAGCAGCTTGGAACCCCGGTGGGAAGCTTTCTTT.

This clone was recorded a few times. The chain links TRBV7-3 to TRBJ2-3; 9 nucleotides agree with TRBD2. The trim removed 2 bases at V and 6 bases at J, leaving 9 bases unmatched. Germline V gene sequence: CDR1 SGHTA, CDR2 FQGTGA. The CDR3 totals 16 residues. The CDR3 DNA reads TGTGCCAGCAGCTTAGTTGGCGGGAGGGTAGGGGATACGCAGTATTTT. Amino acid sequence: CASSLVGGRVGDTQYF.

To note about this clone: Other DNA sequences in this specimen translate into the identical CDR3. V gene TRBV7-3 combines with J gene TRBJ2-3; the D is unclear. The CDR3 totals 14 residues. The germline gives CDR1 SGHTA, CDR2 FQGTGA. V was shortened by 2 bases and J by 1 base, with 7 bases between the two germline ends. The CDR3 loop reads CASSLSPGTDTQYF. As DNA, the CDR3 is TGTGCCAGCAGCTTATCCCCAGGCACAGATACGCAGTATTTT.

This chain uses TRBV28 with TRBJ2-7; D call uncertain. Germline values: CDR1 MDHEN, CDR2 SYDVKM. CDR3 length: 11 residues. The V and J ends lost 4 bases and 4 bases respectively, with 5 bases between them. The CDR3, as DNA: TGTGCCAGCAGTTACGGGTACGAGCAGTACTTC. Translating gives CASSYGYEQYF.

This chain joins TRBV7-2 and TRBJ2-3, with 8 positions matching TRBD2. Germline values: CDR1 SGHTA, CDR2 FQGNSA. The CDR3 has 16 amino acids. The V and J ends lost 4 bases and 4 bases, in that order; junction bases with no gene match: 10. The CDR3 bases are TGTGCCAGCAGCTCGGTCACGGGGGGGTTTGCAGATACGCAGTATTTT. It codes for CASSSVTGGFADTQYF.

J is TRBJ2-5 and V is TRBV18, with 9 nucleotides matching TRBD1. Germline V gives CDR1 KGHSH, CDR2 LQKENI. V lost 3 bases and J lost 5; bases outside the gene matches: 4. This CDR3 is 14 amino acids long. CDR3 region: CASSPPGQGETQYF. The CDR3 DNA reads TGTGCCAGCTCACCTCCGGGACAGGGTGAGACCCAGTACTTC.

CDR3 sequence (DNA): TGTGCCAGCAGTTCCTGGGCCGGGACTAGACACGAGCAGTACTTC. Its protein is CASSSWAGTRHEQYF. V usage is TRBV28 and J usage is TRBJ2-5, with TRBD2 identical over 8 bases. The J call may be faulty, since TRBJ2-7 better matches the DNA end. The germline gives CDR1 MDHEN, CDR2 SYDVKM. The CDR3 runs 15 residues.

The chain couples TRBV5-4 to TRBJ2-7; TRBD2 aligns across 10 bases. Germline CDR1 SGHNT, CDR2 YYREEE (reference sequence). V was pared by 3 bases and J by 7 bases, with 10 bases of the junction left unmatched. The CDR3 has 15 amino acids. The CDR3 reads CASSWEAGGPREQYF. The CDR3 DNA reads TGTGCCAGCAGCTGGGAAGCGGGAGGGCCACGGGAGCAGTACTTC.

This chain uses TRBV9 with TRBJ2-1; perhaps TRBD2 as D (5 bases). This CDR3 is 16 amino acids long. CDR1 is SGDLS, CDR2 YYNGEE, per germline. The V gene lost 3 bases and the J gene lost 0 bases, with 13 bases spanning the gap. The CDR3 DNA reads TGTGCCAGCAGCGACCAGACGGGAAGCTCCTACAATGAGCAGTTCTTC. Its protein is CASSDQTGSSYNEQFF.

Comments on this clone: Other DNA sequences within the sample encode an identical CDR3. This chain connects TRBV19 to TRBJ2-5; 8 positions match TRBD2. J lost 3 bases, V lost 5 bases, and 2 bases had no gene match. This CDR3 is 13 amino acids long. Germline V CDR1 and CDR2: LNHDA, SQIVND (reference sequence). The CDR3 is CASSSLAEETQYF. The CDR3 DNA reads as TGTGCCAGTAGTTCACTAGCGGAAGAGACCCAGTACTTC.

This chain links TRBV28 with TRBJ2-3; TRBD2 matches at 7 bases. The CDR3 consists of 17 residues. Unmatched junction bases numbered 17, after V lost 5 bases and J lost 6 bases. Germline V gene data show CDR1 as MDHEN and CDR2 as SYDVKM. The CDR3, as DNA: TGTGCCAGCAGTATACGGACTCGCCGGGAGGAGGCTGATACGCAGTATTTT. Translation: CASSIRTRREEADTQYF.

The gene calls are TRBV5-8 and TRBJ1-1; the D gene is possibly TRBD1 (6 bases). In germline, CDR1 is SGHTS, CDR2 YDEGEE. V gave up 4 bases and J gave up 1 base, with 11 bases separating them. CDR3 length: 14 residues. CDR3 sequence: CASSQLQGNTEAFF. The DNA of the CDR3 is TGTGCCAGCAGCCAACTACAGGGGAACACTGAAGCTTTCTTT.

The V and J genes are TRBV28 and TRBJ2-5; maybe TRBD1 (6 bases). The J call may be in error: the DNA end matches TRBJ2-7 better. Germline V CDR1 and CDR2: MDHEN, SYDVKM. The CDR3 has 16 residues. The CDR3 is CASSFARGPSSYEQYF. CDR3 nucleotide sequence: TGTGCCAGCAGTTTCGCCAGGGGCCCTAGCTCCTACGAGCAGTACTTC.